The present T cell receptor (beta chain) was sequenced within a study of OX40 agonist ivuxolimab in advanced cancers. With baseline, cycle 4 day 1, and cycle 7 day 1 as timepoints, blood was sampled. Some clones are missing from TCRdb's copy, which holds only in-frame ones; the method was immunoSEQ multiplex PCR. The table records under 85,000 clones, 85% of them present only once. This specimen was CD4+ or CD8+ T cells sorted from blood, taken in a trial of the OX40 agonist ivuxolimab. This TCR was recovered from an adult with an advanced solid tumor such as melanoma, head and neck, liver or kidney cancer.

CDR3 region: CASSLAPPALLAGGQETQYF. For the CDR3, the DNA is TGTGCCAGCAGCTTAGCGCCACCGGCCCTCCTAGCGGGGGGGCAAGAGACCCAGTACTTC. The chain carries TRBV7-8 and TRBJ2-5; 12 bases fit TRBD2. The CDR3 sequence is 20 residues long. The J segment lost 2 bases and the V segment lost 0 bases, leaving 13 bases of the junction unmatched. In germline, CDR1 is SGHVS, CDR2 FQNEAQ.